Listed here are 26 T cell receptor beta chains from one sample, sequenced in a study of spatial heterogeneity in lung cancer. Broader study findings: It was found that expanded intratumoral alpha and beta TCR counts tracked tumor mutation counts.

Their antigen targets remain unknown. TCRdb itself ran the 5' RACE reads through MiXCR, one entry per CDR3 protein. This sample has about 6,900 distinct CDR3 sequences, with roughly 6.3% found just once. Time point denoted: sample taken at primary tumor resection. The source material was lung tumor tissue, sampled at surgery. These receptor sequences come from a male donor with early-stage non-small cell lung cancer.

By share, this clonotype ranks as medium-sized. As DNA, the CDR3 is TGTGCCAGCAGCTTTACACGGTTCTCCTACAATGAGCAGTTCTTC. Protein product: CASSFTRFSYNEQFF. The chain carries TRBV7-8 and TRBJ2-1; D unresolved. V shed 3 bases and J shed 0 bases, with 9 bases lying between them. The CDR3 consists of 15 residues. Germline CDR1 is SGHVS and CDR2 is FQNEAQ.

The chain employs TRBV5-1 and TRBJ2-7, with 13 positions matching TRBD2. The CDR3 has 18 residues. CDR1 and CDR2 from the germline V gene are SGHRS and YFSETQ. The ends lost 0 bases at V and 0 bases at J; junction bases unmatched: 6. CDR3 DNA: TGCGCCAGCAGCTTGGAGGCGACTAGCGGGGGGTACTCCTACGAGCAGTACTTC. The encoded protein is CASSLEATSGGYSYEQYF.

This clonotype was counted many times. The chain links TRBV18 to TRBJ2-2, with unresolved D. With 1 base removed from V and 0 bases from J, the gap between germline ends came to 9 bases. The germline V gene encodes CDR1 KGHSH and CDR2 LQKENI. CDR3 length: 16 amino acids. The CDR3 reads CASSPRPGSNTGELFF. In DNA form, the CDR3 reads TGTGCCAGCTCACCACGGCCGGGCTCGAACACCGGGGAGCTGTTTTTT.

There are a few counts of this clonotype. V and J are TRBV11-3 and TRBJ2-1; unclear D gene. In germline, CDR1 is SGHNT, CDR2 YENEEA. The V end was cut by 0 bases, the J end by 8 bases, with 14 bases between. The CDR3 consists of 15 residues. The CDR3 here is CASSLEGYSDHEQFF. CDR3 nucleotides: TGTGCCAGCAGCTTAGAGGGATATTCCGACCATGAGCAGTTCTTC.

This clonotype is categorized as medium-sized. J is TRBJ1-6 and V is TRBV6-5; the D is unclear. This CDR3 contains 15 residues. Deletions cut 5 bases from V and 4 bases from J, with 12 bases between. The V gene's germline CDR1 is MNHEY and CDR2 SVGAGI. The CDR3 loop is CASSTPLGYNSPLHF. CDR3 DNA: TGTGCCAGCAGTACCCCCCTGGGGTATAATTCACCCCTCCACTTT.

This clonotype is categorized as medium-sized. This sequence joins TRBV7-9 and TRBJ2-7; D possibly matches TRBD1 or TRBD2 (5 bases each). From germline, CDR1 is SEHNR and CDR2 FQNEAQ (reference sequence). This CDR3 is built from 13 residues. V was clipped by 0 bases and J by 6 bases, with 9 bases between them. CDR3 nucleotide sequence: TGTGCCAGCAGCTTAGCACGAGGGACCGAGCAGTACTTC. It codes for CASSLARGTEQYF.

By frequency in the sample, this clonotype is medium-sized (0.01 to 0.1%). DNA for the CDR3: TGTGCCAGCAGTTTTCCCACCGCGGGCGGAGAGACCCAGTACTTC. It encodes CASSFPTAGGETQYF. The rearrangement joins TRBV6-2 or TRBV6-3 to TRBJ2-5, with TRBD2 as a possible D gene (5 bases). Germline-derived CDR1 and CDR2 are MNHEY and SVGEGT. With 4 bases removed from V and 4 bases from J, the gap between germline ends came to 16 bases. There are 15 residues in the CDR3.

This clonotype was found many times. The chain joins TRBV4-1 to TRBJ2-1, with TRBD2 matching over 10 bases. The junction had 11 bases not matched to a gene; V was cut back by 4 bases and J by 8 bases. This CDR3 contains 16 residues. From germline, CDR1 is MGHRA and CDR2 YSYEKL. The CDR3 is CASSRIQREGRDEQFF. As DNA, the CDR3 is TGCGCCAGCAGCCGAATCCAGCGGGAGGGGAGGGATGAGCAGTTCTTC.

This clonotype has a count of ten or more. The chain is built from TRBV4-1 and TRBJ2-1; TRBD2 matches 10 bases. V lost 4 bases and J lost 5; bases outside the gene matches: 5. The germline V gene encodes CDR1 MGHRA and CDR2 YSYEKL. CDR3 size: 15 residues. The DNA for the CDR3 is TGCGCCAGCAGCCTCGCCGGGACTAGCGACAATGAGCAGTTCTTC. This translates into CASSLAGTSDNEQFF.

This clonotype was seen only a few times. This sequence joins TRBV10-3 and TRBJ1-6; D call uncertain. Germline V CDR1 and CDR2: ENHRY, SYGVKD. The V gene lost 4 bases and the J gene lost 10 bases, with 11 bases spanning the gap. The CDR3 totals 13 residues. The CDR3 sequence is CAISGALGSPLHF. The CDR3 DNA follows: TGTGCCATCAGTGGGGCTCTGGGGTCACCCCTCCACTTT.

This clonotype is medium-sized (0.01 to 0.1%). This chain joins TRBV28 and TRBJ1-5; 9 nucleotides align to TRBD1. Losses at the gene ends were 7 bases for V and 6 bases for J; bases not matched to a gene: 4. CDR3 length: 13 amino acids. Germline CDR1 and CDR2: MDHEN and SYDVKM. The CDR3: CASTRDRVQPQHF. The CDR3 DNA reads TGTGCCAGCACCCGGGACAGGGTTCAGCCCCAGCATTTT.

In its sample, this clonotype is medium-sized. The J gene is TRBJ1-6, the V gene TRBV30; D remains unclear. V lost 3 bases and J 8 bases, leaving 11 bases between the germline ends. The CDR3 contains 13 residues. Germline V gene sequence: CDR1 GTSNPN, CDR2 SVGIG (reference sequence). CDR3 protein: CAWSERTYSPLHF. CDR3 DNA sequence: TGTGCCTGGAGCGAGAGAACCTATTCACCCCTCCACTTT.

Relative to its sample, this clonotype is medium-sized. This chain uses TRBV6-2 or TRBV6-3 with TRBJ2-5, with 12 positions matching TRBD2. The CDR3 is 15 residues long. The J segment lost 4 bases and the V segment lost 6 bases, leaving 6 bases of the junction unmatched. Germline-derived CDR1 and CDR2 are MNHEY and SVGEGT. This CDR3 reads CASSPTTSGRETQYF. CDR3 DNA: TGTGCCAGCAGCCCGACGACTAGCGGGAGAGAGACCCAGTACTTC.

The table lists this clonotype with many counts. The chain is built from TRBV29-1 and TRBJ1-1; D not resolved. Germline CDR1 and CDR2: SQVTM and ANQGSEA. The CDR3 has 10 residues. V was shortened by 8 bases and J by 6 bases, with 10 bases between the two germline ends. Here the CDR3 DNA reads TGCAGCCACGGTGGGCCTGAAGCTTTCTTT. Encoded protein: CSHGGPEAFF.

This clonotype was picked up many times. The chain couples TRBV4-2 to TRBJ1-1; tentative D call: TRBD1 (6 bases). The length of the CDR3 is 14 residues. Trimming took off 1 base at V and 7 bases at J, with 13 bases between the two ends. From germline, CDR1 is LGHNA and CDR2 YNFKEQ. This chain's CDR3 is CASSQAGGRDEAFF. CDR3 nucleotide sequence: TGTGCCAGCAGCCAAGCGGGGGGGCGTGATGAAGCTTTCTTT.

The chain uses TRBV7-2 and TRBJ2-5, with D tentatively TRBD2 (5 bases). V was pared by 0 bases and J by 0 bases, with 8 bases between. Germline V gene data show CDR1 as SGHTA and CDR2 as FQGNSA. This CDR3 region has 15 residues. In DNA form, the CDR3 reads TGTGCCAGCAGCTTAGCTGGACTCGACCAAGAGACCCAGTACTTC. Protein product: CASSLAGLDQETQYF.

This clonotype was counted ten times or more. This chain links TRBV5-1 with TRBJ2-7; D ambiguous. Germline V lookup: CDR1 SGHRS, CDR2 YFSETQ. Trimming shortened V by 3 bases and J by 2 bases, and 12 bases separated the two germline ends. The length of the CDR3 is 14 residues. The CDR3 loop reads CASSSLTPTYEQYF. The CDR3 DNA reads TGCGCCAGCAGCTCCCTGACACCTACCTACGAGCAGTACTTC.

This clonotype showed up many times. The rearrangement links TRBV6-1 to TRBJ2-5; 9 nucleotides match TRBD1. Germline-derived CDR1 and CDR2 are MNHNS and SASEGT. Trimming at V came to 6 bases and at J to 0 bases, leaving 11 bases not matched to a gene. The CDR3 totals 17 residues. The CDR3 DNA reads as TGTGCCAGCAGGGGCGGACAGGGGATTAACTACCAAGAGACCCAGTACTTC. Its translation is CASRGGQGINYQETQYF.

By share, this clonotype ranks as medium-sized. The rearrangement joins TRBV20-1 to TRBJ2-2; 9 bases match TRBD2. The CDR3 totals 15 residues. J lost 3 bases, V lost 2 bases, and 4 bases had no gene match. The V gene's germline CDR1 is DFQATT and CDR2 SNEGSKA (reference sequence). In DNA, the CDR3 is TGCAGTGCTAGACTAGCGGGGACTGACACCGGGGAGCTGTTTTTT. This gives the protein CSARLAGTDTGELFF.

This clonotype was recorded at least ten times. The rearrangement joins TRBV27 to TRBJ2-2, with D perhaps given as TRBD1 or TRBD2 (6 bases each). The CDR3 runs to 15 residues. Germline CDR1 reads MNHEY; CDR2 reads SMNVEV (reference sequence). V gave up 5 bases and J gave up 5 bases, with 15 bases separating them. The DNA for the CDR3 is TGTGCCAGCAGTATTACAGGGAGGTCAACCGGGGAGCTGTTTTTT. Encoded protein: CASSITGRSTGELFF.

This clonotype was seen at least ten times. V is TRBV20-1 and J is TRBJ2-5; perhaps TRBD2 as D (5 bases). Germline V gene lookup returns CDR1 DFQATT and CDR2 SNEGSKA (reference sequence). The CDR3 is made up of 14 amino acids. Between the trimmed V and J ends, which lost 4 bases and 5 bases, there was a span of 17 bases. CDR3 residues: CSATRTLLGETQYF. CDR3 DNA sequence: TGCAGTGCTACCCGGACTCTCCTGGGGGAGACCCAGTACTTC.

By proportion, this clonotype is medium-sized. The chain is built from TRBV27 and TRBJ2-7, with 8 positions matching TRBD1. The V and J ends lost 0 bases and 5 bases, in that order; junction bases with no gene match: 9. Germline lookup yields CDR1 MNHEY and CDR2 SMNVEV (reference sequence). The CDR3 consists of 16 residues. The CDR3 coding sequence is TGTGCCAGCAGTTTATCTGGGACAGGCCGTTCTAACGAGCAGTACTTC. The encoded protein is CASSLSGTGRSNEQYF.

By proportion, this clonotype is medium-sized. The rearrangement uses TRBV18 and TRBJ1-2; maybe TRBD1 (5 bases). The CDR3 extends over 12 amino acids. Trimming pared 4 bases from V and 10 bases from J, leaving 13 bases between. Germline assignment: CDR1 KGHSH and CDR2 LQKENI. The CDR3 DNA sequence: TGTGCCAGCTCACGCCCTCAGGGTTCCTACACCTTC. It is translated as CASSRPQGSYTF. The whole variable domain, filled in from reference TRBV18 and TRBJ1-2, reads NAGVMQNPRHLVRRRGQEARLRCSPMKGHSHVYWYRQLPEEGLKFMVYLQKENIIDESGMPKERFSAEFPKEGPSILRIQQVVRGDSAAYFCASSRPQGSYTFGSGTRLTVV.

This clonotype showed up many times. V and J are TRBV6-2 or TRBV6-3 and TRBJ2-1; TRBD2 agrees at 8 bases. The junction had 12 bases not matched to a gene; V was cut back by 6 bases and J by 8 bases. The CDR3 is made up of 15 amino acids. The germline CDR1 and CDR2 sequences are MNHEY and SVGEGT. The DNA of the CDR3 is TGTGCCAGCAGCCCGGGACTAGGAAGAACGGATGAGCAGTTCTTC. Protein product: CASSPGLGRTDEQFF.

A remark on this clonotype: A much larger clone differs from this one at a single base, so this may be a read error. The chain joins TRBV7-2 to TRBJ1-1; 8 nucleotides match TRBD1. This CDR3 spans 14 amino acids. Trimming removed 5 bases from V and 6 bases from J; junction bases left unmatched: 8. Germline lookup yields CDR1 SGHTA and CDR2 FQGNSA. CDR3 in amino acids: CASSGGQAMSEAFF. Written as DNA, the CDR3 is TGTGCCAGCAGCGGGGGACAGGCGATGTCTGAAGCTTTCTTT.

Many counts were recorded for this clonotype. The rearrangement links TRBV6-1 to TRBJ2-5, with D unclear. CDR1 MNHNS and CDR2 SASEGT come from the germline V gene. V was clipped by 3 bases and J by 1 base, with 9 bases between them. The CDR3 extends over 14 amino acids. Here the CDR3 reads CASSESGLQETQYF. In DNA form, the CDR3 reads TGTGCCAGCAGTGAGTCAGGTCTCCAAGAGACCCAGTACTTC.